This passage covers 29 T cell receptor beta chains from one sample sequenced in a study of spatial heterogeneity in lung cancer. The time point here: sample taken at primary tumor resection. TCRdb recomputed calls from the 5' RACE reads with MiXCR, one row per CDR3 protein. Altogether over a thousand distinct CDR3 sequences are present, 38% being singletons, with the ten largest covering around 20%. The sequenced sample was normal lung tissue next to the tumor, obtained at surgery. The receptors derive from a male donor with early-stage non-small cell lung cancer.

The rearrangement links TRBV7-9 to TRBJ2-3; TRBD2 matches 8 bases. V trimming: 1 base; J trimming: 1 base; junction bases outside the gene matches: 7. This CDR3 contains 17 residues. Germline loops: CDR1 SEHNR, CDR2 FQNEAQ (reference sequence). CDR3 nucleotides: TGTGCCAGCAGCTTAGGTCTCGGGGGGGTTGGCACAGATACGCAGTATTTT. Amino acid sequence: CASSLGLGGVGTDTQYF.

V usage is TRBV20-1 and J usage is TRBJ2-2; D is possibly TRBD2 (5 bases). CDR3 length: 11 residues. The V and J ends lost 6 bases and 6 bases respectively, with 8 bases between them. Germline V gives CDR1 DFQATT, CDR2 SNEGSKA (reference sequence). CDR3: CSAWTAGELFF. DNA for the CDR3: TGCAGTGCCTGGACTGCCGGGGAGCTGTTTTTT.

This clonotype is large. The gene calls are TRBV24-1 and TRBJ2-1, with 9 positions matching TRBD2. This CDR3 has 16 amino acids. J was trimmed by 9 bases and V by 2 bases; bases with no gene match: 10. CDR1 KGHDR and CDR2 SFDVKD come from the germline V gene. As DNA, the CDR3 is TGTGCCACCAGTGATTCAGGCGGGGGGGCCATAGGTGAGCAGTTCTTC. This sequence encodes CATSDSGGGAIGEQFF.

The rearrangement joins TRBV14 to TRBJ2-5; D may be TRBD2 (6 bases). This CDR3 is built from 14 residues. V lost 5 bases and J 5 bases, leaving 15 bases between the germline ends. From germline, CDR1 is SGHDN and CDR2 FVKESK. The CDR3 protein is CASSNRRAFETQYF. The CDR3 bases are TGTGCCAGCAGCAACCGGAGGGCATTTGAGACCCAGTACTTC.

The sample holds a few counts of this clonotype. V is TRBV2 and J is TRBJ2-3, with no clear D. Germline CDR1 SNHLY, CDR2 FYNNEI. V was pared by 7 bases and J by 2 bases, with 10 bases between. The CDR3 extends over 13 amino acids. In DNA form, the CDR3 reads TGTGCCAGCATAAGGTTACCCACAGATACGCAGTATTTT. Translated: CASIRLPTDTQYF.

This clonotype was picked up a small number of times. This chain joins TRBV6-1 and TRBJ2-7; D is perhaps TRBD1 (6 bases). The CDR3 loop spans 15 amino acids. Germline V gene data show CDR1 as MNHNS and CDR2 as SASEGT. V was pared by 3 bases and J by 2 bases, with 14 bases between. As DNA, the CDR3 is TGTGCCAGCAGTGAGGAAACAGGGTTTACCTACGAGCAGTACTTC. It translates to CASSEETGFTYEQYF.

The chain employs TRBV4-1 and TRBJ1-2; a possible D gene is TRBD1 (5 bases). Between the trimmed V and J ends, which lost 0 bases and 4 bases, there was a span of 9 bases. Germline V gene data show CDR1 as MGHRA and CDR2 as YSYEKL. The CDR3 loop spans 14 amino acids. The CDR3 DNA reads TGCGCCAGCAGCCAAGATGCGGGACGCTATGGCTACACCTTC. It encodes CASSQDAGRYGYTF.

V and J are TRBV7-6 and TRBJ1-2; D gene uncertain. V was pared by 5 bases and J by 0 bases, with 16 bases between. Germline values: CDR1 SGHVS, CDR2 FNYEAQ. There are 16 residues in the CDR3. CDR3 sequence reads: CASSPSGGEANYGYTF. DNA for the CDR3: TGTGCCAGCAGCCCTTCGGGCGGCGAGGCTAACTATGGCTACACCTTC.

This clonotype has a single count. The V call is TRBV19, the J call TRBJ1-2; no clear D gene. Deletions cut 9 bases from V and 8 bases from J, with 16 bases between. Germline V gene sequence: CDR1 LNHDA, CDR2 SQIVND (reference sequence). This CDR3 region has 12 residues. The CDR3 loop reads CASRQKIRGYTF. CDR3 coding DNA: TGTGCCAGCCGACAAAAAATTCGCGGCTACACCTTC.

This clonotype was counted between two and nine times. The V call is TRBV11-2, the J call TRBJ1-2, with a tentative D call TRBD1 (5 bases). Per germline, CDR1 SGHAT and CDR2 FQNNGV. CDR3 length: 16 amino acids. V was trimmed by 2 bases and J by 4 bases, leaving 17 bases between them. The CDR3 loop reads CASSLTFWGRLYGYTF. CDR3 nucleotide sequence: TGTGCCAGCAGCTTAACGTTTTGGGGCCGCCTCTATGGCTACACCTTC.

This clonotype qualifies as large. CDR3 coding DNA: TGTGCCAGCAGCTTAACTGGACAGGGGGCTGGCGGCACAGATACGCAGTATTTT. Protein product: CASSLTGQGAGGTDTQYF. The chain recombines TRBV7-3 with TRBJ2-3; 11 nucleotides align to TRBD1. With V trimmed by 0 bases and J by 1 base, 6 bases remained unmatched. The CDR3 loop spans 18 amino acids. Germline V gene lookup returns CDR1 SGHTA and CDR2 FQGTGA.

This clonotype has just a few counts. The chain couples TRBV29-1 to TRBJ1-2; 8 bases are a match to TRBD1. Germline CDR1 reads SQVTM; CDR2 reads ANQGSEA. The CDR3 has 13 residues. With 6 bases clipped from V and 5 bases from J, the junction kept 8 bases outside the gene matches. CDR3 protein: CSVRQGRSYGYTF. The CDR3 bases are TGCAGCGTCAGACAGGGGAGATCGTATGGCTACACCTTC. The full variable domain, in which reference TRBV29-1 and TRBJ1-2 provide the parts outside the CDR3, is SAVISQKPSRDICQRGTSLTIQCQVDSQVTMMFWYRQQPGQSLTLIATANQGSEATYESGFVIDKFPISRPNLTFSTLTVSNMSPEDSSIYLCSVRQGRSYGYTFGSGTRLTVV.

This clonotype came up many times. The genes are TRBV24-1 and TRBJ1-5; D gene unclear. The germline CDR1 and CDR2 sequences are KGHDR and SFDVKD. Trimming removed 0 bases at V and 7 bases at J, with 9 bases between. The CDR3 is 14 residues long. The CDR3 is CATSDLTDGQPQHF. The CDR3 nucleotides are TGTGCCACCAGTGATTTGACAGACGGCCAGCCCCAGCATTTT.

The chain combines TRBV6-1 with TRBJ2-7; D gene unclear. V was trimmed by 6 bases and J by 4 bases, leaving 13 bases between them. From germline, CDR1 is MNHNS and CDR2 SASEGT. The CDR3 has 13 amino acids. The CDR3 region is CASRVQIPYEQYF. CDR3 bases: TGTGCCAGCAGGGTACAAATCCCGTACGAGCAGTACTTC.

The rearrangement joins TRBV12-3 or TRBV12-4 to TRBJ2-7; a weak D match, TRBD2 (5 bases). The CDR3 sequence is 12 residues long. Trimming cost V 3 bases and J 3 bases, with 6 bases left between them. The CDR3 loop reads CASSFEGYEQYF. The CDR3 DNA follows: TGTGCCAGCAGTTTTGAGGGCTACGAGCAGTACTTC.

In its sample, this clonotype was seen a few times. The chain recombines TRBV18 with TRBJ2-5; D gene ambiguous. This CDR3 region has 14 residues. CDR1 and CDR2 from the germline V gene are KGHSH and LQKENI. V was cut by 1 base and J by 1 base, with 7 bases left in between. Here the CDR3 reads CASSPRGVQETQYF. DNA of the CDR3: TGTGCCAGCTCACCACGAGGCGTCCAAGAGACCCAGTACTTC.

This chain connects TRBV14 to TRBJ2-4; 8 nucleotides match TRBD1. Germline CDR1 is SGHDN and CDR2 is FVKESK. V dropped 3 bases and J dropped 2; count of bases not matched to a gene: 3. The CDR3 sequence is 15 residues long. The DNA for the CDR3 is TGTGCCAGCAGCCACCAGGGGGCAACCAAAAACATTCAGTACTTC. It specifies CASSHQGATKNIQYF.

This clonotype was recorded at least ten times. A much bigger clone sits one base away, suggesting this may be a read error. V gene TRBV7-8 combines with J gene TRBJ1-1; D not certain. The germline CDR1 and CDR2 sequences are SGHVS and FQNEAQ. Trimming took 3 bases from V and 5 from J, leaving 19 bases between them. The CDR3 runs 16 residues. CDR3 residues: CASSFRNLYGETEAFF. The CDR3 bases are TGTGCCAGCAGCTTCCGGAACCTTTACGGGGAAACTGAAGCTTTCTTT.

The chain links TRBV28 to TRBJ2-5, with D perhaps matching TRBD2 (6 bases). Trimming left V 7 bases short and J 5 bases short, with 14 bases between. This CDR3 is built from 13 residues. Germline CDR1 reads MDHEN; CDR2 reads SYDVKM. CDR3 coding DNA: TGTGCCAGCATCCGAAGTGGGAGGGAGACCCAGTACTTC. It translates to CASIRSGRETQYF.

CDR3 bases: TGTGCCAGCAGTCACCGGGACACCTATGAAAAACTGTTTTTT. This gives the protein CASSHRDTYEKLFF. The chain uses TRBV28 and TRBJ1-4; a weak D match, TRBD1 (6 bases). This CDR3 has 14 amino acids. With 5 bases removed from V and 6 bases from J, the gap between germline ends came to 13 bases. Per germline, CDR1 MDHEN and CDR2 SYDVKM.

Relative to its sample, this clonotype is large. The rearrangement uses TRBV7-2 and TRBJ2-2, with 7 bases aligning to TRBD2. Germline loops: CDR1 SGHTA, CDR2 FQGNSA. V was clipped by 4 bases and J by 5 bases; unmatched bases: 4. This CDR3 has 14 amino acids. CDR3 sequence reads: CASSWGLLTGELFF. CDR3 in DNA: TGTGCCAGCAGCTGGGGACTATTAACCGGGGAGCTGTTTTTT.

The gene calls are TRBV4-1 and TRBJ1-4, with unresolved D. With 4 bases removed from V and 8 bases from J, the gap between germline ends came to 11 bases. This CDR3 is built from 13 residues. Germline lookup yields CDR1 MGHRA and CDR2 YSYEKL. This CDR3 is CASSRGPEEKLFF. In DNA form, the CDR3 reads TGCGCCAGCAGCCGAGGCCCAGAGGAAAAACTGTTTTTT.

This chain uses TRBV11-2 with TRBJ2-2; TRBD1 agrees at 7 bases. The J segment lost 2 bases and the V segment lost 5 bases, leaving 11 bases of the junction unmatched. Germline assignment: CDR1 SGHAT and CDR2 FQNNGV. This CDR3 has 17 residues. CDR3: CASSPPEGGPNTGELFF. In DNA, the CDR3 is TGTGCCAGCAGCCCTCCGGAAGGGGGCCCTAACACCGGGGAGCTGTTTTTT.

V usage is TRBV7-2 and J usage is TRBJ2-4; D call uncertain. Germline V lookup: CDR1 SGHTA, CDR2 FQGNSA. The CDR3 consists of 13 residues. V shed 5 bases and J shed 5 bases, with 10 bases lying between them. The CDR3 is CASSLDRQNIQYF. CDR3 DNA: TGTGCCAGCAGCCTCGACCGGCAAAACATTCAGTACTTC.

This rearrangement joins TRBV7-2 to TRBJ2-7, with TRBD1 as a possible D gene (6 bases). Germline CDR1 is SGHTA and CDR2 is FQGNSA. The CDR3 is made up of 16 amino acids. The V gene lost 5 bases and the J gene lost 2 bases, with 19 bases spanning the gap. As DNA, the CDR3 is TGTGCCAGCAGCCTCCGAGGGACACCTGCAGCCTACGAGCAGTACTTC. This codes for CASSLRGTPAAYEQYF.

The chain is built from TRBV7-9 and TRBJ2-3; D perhaps matches TRBD2 (6 bases). The CDR3 is 16 residues long. V lost 5 bases to trimming and J lost 4 bases, with 19 bases between them. The germline gives CDR1 SEHNR, CDR2 FQNEAQ (reference sequence). CDR3 residues: CASSTPPRGTADTQYF. As DNA, the CDR3 is TGTGCCAGCAGCACGCCCCCTCGGGGGACCGCAGATACGCAGTATTTT.

This clonotype is medium-sized within its sample. The chain uses TRBV7-2 and TRBJ2-2, with a tentative D call TRBD2 (5 bases). V lost 0 bases, J lost 0 bases, and 8 bases lay in between. CDR3 length equals 16 residues. CDR1 SGHTA and CDR2 FQGNSA come from the germline V gene. CDR3 sequence reads: CASSLAPAANTGELFF. DNA for the CDR3: TGTGCCAGCAGCTTAGCGCCAGCGGCGAACACCGGGGAGCTGTTTTTT.

This clonotype was detected only a few times. The chain is built from TRBV29-1 and TRBJ2-1, with D unresolved. The germline V gene has CDR1 SQVTM and CDR2 ANQGSEA. The CDR3 totals 11 residues. Trimming cost V 7 bases and J 1 base, with 5 bases left between them. CDR3 region: CSGSSYNEQFF. CDR3 nucleotide sequence: TGCAGCGGAAGTTCCTACAATGAGCAGTTCTTC.

This clonotype is large (0.1 to 1%) by share. The V gene is TRBV11-2, the J gene TRBJ2-5; D is unresolved. The germline V gene has CDR1 SGHAT and CDR2 FQNNGV. This CDR3 spans 14 amino acids. The ends were cut back, 4 bases at V and 5 bases at J, with 14 bases in the middle. The CDR3 DNA reads as TGTGCCAGCAGCTCTGTTCGGGCCGAGGAGACCCAGTACTTC. Translated: CASSSVRAEETQYF.